This record concerns one TCR beta chain sequence. Germline V lookup: CDR1 SGHTA, CDR2 FQGNSA. The CDR3 is 14 residues long. V gave up 2 bases and J gave up 4 bases; unmatched junction bases: 3. The data were taken from a study of blood T cell repertoires in COVID-19. Source study methods: Counts of nucleated cells, estimated from reference gene primer amplification, were obtained. Produced via immunoSEQ multiplex PCR; TCRdb's table is partial and in-frame only. The V and J calls and the clone size are those of that table, but D and trimming were determined from the DNA. The sample includes around 200,000 clones, 85% of them seen just once.

The rearrangement links TRBV7-2 to TRBJ2-7, with 9 bases lining up with TRBD1. The clonotype was recovered from a man aged 40-55 years who had recovered from COVID-19. The sample taken for sequencing was PBMCs or T cells enriched from blood (not recorded which). CDR3 nucleotides: TGTGCCAGCAGCTTATACAGGGGGCCTTACGAGCAGTACTTC. Its translation: CASSLYRGPYEQYF.